This T cell receptor (beta chain) stems from a study of CD8 T cells in Susac syndrome. Random hexamers were used to reverse transcribe an amount of about 0.5 to 1 ug RNA. The amplification used immunoSEQ multiplex PCR on TCR beta CDR3; it spanned 54 Vbeta and 13 Jbeta. TCRdb reanalysed the immunoSEQ multiplex PCR reads using MiXCR and keeps one entry per CDR3 protein. The repertoire holds around 120,000 distinct CDR3 sequences, with just under 95% as singletons. The CDR3 extends over 16 amino acids. V dropped 0 bases and J dropped 7; count of bases not matched to a gene: 6. The germline V gene has CDR1 KGHSH and CDR2 LQKENI. TCR beta sequences were obtained from blood CD8+ and CD4+ T cells. Negative isolation was used for CD8+ and CD4+ T cells, and FACS enrichment was applied to TEMRA cells. This clonotype appeared a few times.

The chain combines TRBV18 with TRBJ1-6; 7 bases align to TRBD1. The sequence was obtained from a human donor with multiple sclerosis. Sequencing input: CD4+ T cells from PBMCs. CDR3 DNA sequence: TGTGCCAGCTCACCACCGCCGGGACAGCCCAATTCACCCCTCCACTTT. Translating gives CASSPPPGQPNSPLHF. Based on the CDR3 plus reference TRBV18 and TRBJ1-6, the full variable domain is NAGVMQNPRHLVRRRGQEARLRCSPMKGHSHVYWYRQLPEEGLKFMVYLQKENIIDESGMPKERFSAEFPKEGPSILRIQQVVRGDSAAYFCASSPPPGQPNSPLHFGNGTRLTVT.